The sequence of this T cell receptor beta chain was determined in a study of T cells after yellow fever vaccination. V lost 5 bases and J lost 2; bases outside the gene matches: 5. The CDR3 runs to 15 residues. Germline loops: CDR1 SGHTA, CDR2 FQGNSA. The sample holds many counts of this clonotype. Its specificity is not known. As TCR cDNA was made by 5'RACE template switching, a universal primer site and UMIs were added. TCRdb re-derived calls from the 5' RACE reads in MiXCR, one entry per CDR3 protein. This repertoire shows about 150,000 distinct CDR3 sequences, approximately 6.6% found once; its top ten account for more than 0.6%. The study, taken as a whole, reports: Shared CD4/CD8 clonotypes were a small share, likely from convergent recombination. Any FACS-sorted repertoire could hold abundant clonotypes that contaminate it from the bulk population. The secondary T-cell response peaked on day 5, not day 15, but was weaker.

This TCR came from a man aged 25 to 40 who received the YFV17D yellow fever vaccine. This specimen consisted of CD4+ T cells sorted from PBMCs, obtained 10 days after the yellow fever booster vaccination. This chain links TRBV7-2 with TRBJ2-2; TRBD2 matches at 7 bases. The CDR3 loop reads CASSLGTTNTGELFF. The DNA for the CDR3 is TGTGCCAGCAGCCTCGGGACTACCAACACCGGGGAGCTGTTTTTT.